This TCR beta chain was documented in a study of cytotoxic CD8 clonotypes in ibrutinib-treated CLL. For the study at large: Timing of response sample collection was a median roughly twelve months after treatment start, with a range of 6 to 36. Samples had a mean of around 250,000 productive templates and approximately 90,000 productive rearrangements.

The CDR3 length is 15 residues. Germline V CDR1 and CDR2: SGHAT, FQDESV (reference sequence). The V end lost 1 base, the J end lost 0 bases, and 4 bases lay between the germline ends. Notes on the study in general: Sustained-remission patients were sampled at different times than progressing patients were.

Clones were sequenced by immunoSEQ multiplex PCR, and TCRdb holds only the in-frame ones, with some missing. Among about 120,000 clones, about 58% were seen once, and the ten largest hold around a third. There are a few counts of this clone. The antigen remains unidentified. The clonotype comes from a human donor with chronic lymphocytic leukemia. The V gene is TRBV11-1, the J gene TRBJ1-6, with no clear D. The sequenced sample was PBMCs, obtained after 24 months of ibrutinib treatment. The CDR3: CASSLDNSYNSPLHF. CDR3 DNA: TGTGCCAGCAGCTTAGACAACTCCTATAATTCACCCCTCCACTTT.